The next 12 T cell receptor beta chains were all read from a single sample in a study of long-term antiretroviral therapy in people with HIV. The assay, immunoSEQ v3.0, was run at survey level. Repertoires were generated with immunoSEQ multiplex PCR, while TCRdb's copy carries only in-frame clones and drops some. The repertoire holds fewer than 30,000 clones, with around 83% as singletons. Sequenced here: unsorted PBMCs, sampled 0.7 years before starting antiretroviral therapy. These receptors all stem from a man aged 30 to 39 with HIV.

The J gene is TRBJ1-1, the V gene TRBV27, with D hard to call. There are 17 residues in the CDR3. Trimming stripped 3 bases from V and 3 bases from J, with 20 bases between. Germline V gene data show CDR1 as MNHEY and CDR2 as SMNVEV (reference sequence). CDR3 DNA: TGTGCCAGCAGTTTGAACCCGACGATAAGCGGTCACACTGAAGCTTTCTTT. Protein product: CASSLNPTISGHTEAFF.

The chain is built from TRBV19 and TRBJ1-2, with D maybe TRBD1 (6 bases). The germline V gene encodes CDR1 LNHDA and CDR2 SQIVND (reference sequence). The CDR3 sequence is 15 residues long. Trimming removed 4 bases from V and 2 bases from J, with 14 bases in between. The CDR3 sequence is CASSTPGQTNYGYTF. DNA for the CDR3: TGTGCCAGTAGTACTCCGGGACAAACAAACTATGGCTACACCTTC.

The chain is built from TRBV27 and TRBJ2-1; TRBD1 aligns across 10 bases. CDR3 size: 16 residues. Germline values: CDR1 MNHEY, CDR2 SMNVEV (reference sequence). After removal of 5 bases from V and 6 bases from J, the junction contained 10 bases not matched to a gene. DNA of the CDR3: TGTGCCAGCAGTGGTTGGGTGGGACAGGGGCTCAATGAGCAGTTCTTC. Its protein product is CASSGWVGQGLNEQFF.

The chain is built from TRBV7-9 and TRBJ1-4; D is uncertain. Per the germline V gene, CDR1 is SEHNR and CDR2 is FQNEAQ (reference sequence). Trimming pared 1 base from V and 4 bases from J, leaving 13 bases between. The CDR3 consists of 16 residues. This CDR3 reads CASSLGTRDLNEKLFF. The CDR3 nucleotides read TGTGCCAGCAGCTTAGGGACGCGAGACCTTAATGAAAAACTGTTTTTT.

The chain couples TRBV19 to TRBJ2-7; 11 nucleotides match TRBD1. Germline assignment: CDR1 LNHDA and CDR2 SQIVND (reference sequence). The CDR3 is made up of 14 amino acids. V shed 4 bases and J 7 bases; nucleotides not matched to a gene: 6. The CDR3 DNA reads as TGTGCCAGTAGTACTTCGGACAGGGGGCGGGAGCAGTACTTC. Its translation is CASSTSDRGREQYF.

This sequence joins TRBV30 and TRBJ1-1, with D unresolved. Germline V gives CDR1 GTSNPN, CDR2 SVGIG (reference sequence). The CDR3 has 13 residues. V gave up 0 bases and J gave up 4 bases, with 9 bases separating them. The CDR3: CAWSVRTGTEAFF. Here the CDR3 DNA reads TGTGCCTGGAGTGTAAGGACTGGCACTGAAGCTTTCTTT.

The chain is built from TRBV13 and TRBJ1-6; D unresolved. V lost 5 bases and J lost 3, with 17 bases in between. The germline V gene encodes CDR1 PRHDT and CDR2 FYEKMQ (reference sequence). CDR3 length: 17 residues. CDR3 DNA: TGTGCCAGCAGCCCAAACCCTCTCAGGAGCTATAATTCACCCCTCCACTTT. As protein: CASSPNPLRSYNSPLHF.

The J gene is TRBJ2-7, the V gene TRBV29-1; D remains ambiguous. Deletions cut 2 bases from V and 6 bases from J, with 11 bases between. The CDR3 runs to 12 residues. Germline V lookup: CDR1 SQVTM, CDR2 ANQGSEA. The CDR3 here is CSVETVGSEQYF. The CDR3 bases are TGCAGCGTTGAAACTGTTGGTTCCGAGCAGTACTTC.

V gene TRBV11-1 combines with J gene TRBJ2-1; D gene uncertain. This CDR3 has 11 residues. V was trimmed by 2 bases and J by 8 bases, leaving 4 bases between them. The germline V gene has CDR1 SGHAT and CDR2 FQDESV (reference sequence). The CDR3 DNA sequence: TGTGCCAGCAGCTTAAGCTATGAGCAGTTCTTC. Protein product: CASSLSYEQFF.

The V and J genes are TRBV11-2 and TRBJ2-1; D not resolved. The CDR3 consists of 14 residues. CDR1 SGHAT and CDR2 FQNNGV come from the germline V gene. Trimming took off 2 bases at V and 2 bases at J, with 7 bases between the two ends. DNA for the CDR3: TGTGCCAGCAGCTTATCGGGCACCTACAATGAGCAGTTCTTC. The encoded protein is CASSLSGTYNEQFF. Looking up the rest from reference TRBV11-2 and TRBJ2-1 gives the full variable domain: EAGVAQSPRYKIIEKRQSVAFWCNPISGHATLYWYQQILGQGPKLLIQFQNNGVVDDSQLPKDRFSAERLKGVDSTLKIQPAKLEDSAVYLCASSLSGTYNEQFFGPGTRLTVL.

The genes are TRBV7-9 and TRBJ2-3; possible D gene TRBD1, 6 bases. V gave up 3 bases and J gave up 0 bases, with 10 bases separating them. This CDR3 is 15 amino acids long. Germline lookup yields CDR1 SEHNR and CDR2 FQNEAQ (reference sequence). The CDR3 sequence: CASSLGQGSTDTQYF. The CDR3 DNA sequence: TGTGCCAGCAGCTTGGGGCAGGGGAGCACAGATACGCAGTATTTT.

In its sample, this clone was seen once. V and J are TRBV28 and TRBJ2-7, with TRBD2 identical over 16 bases. The CDR3 covers 16 residues. CDR1 MDHEN and CDR2 SYDVKM come from the germline V gene. Trimming at V came to 6 bases and at J to 7 bases, leaving 9 bases not matched to a gene. The CDR3 here is CASSSAGTSGRDEQYF. CDR3 nucleotides: TGTGCCAGCAGCTCTGCAGGGACTAGCGGGAGGGATGAGCAGTACTTC.